The text below deals with one T cell receptor beta chain. Its target is unknown. CDR1 is KGHSH and CDR2 is LQKENI in the germline V gene. The CDR3 is made up of 17 amino acids. V lost 4 bases, J lost 0 bases, and 16 bases lay in between. These data come from a study of shared clonotypes between healthy human individuals. Study results and limitations: Sequencing depth was expected to affect clonotype sharing among donors.

Authors' analysis steps: In the immunoSEQ data, sequences were junction-only and lacked quality scores, so filtering differed. Assay used: immunoSEQ multiplex PCR; TCRdb lists only in-frame clones, some missing. That table supplies the V and J calls and clone size; D and trimming were determined from the DNA. The sample comprises 550,000 to 700,000 clones, about 80% of which are singletons, and 1.5% to 2% rests with the top ten. The sample was memory CD4+ T cells sorted from blood. Subset indicated: CD45RA-negative fraction. The sequence was obtained from a woman under 40 in good health. The chain combines TRBV18 with TRBJ2-1; perhaps TRBD1 as D (5 bases). CDR3 sequence reads: CASSLSRTSSSYNEQFF. The CDR3 coding sequence is TGTGCCAGCTCACTTAGTAGGACATCGAGCTCCTACAATGAGCAGTTCTTC.